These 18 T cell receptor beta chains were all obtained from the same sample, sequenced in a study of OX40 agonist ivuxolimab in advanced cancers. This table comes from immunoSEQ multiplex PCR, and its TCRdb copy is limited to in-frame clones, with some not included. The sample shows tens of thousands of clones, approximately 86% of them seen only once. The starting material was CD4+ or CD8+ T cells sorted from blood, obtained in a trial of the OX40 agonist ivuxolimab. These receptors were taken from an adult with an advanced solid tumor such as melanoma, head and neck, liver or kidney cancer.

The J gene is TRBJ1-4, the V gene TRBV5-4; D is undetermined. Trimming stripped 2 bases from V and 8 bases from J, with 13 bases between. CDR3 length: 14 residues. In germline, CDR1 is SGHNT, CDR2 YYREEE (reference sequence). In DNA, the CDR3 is TGTGCCAGCAGCTTCGCCCATTTAGGCGAAAAACTGTTTTTT. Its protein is CASSFAHLGEKLFF.

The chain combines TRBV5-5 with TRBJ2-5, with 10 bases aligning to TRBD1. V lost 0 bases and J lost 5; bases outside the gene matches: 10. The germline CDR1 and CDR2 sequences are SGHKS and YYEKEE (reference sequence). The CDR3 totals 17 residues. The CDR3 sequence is CASSLEQRTGGYETQYF. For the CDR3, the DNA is TGTGCCAGCAGCTTGGAACAAAGGACAGGGGGGTACGAGACCCAGTACTTC.

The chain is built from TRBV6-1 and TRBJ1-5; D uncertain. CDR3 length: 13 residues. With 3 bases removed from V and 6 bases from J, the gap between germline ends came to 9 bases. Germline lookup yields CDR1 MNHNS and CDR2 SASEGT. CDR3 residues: CASSDRGVQPQHF. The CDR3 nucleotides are TGTGCCAGCAGTGATCGCGGCGTTCAGCCCCAGCATTTT.

CDR3 coding DNA: TGTGCCAGCAGCACGAAGGGACTAGCGCCTAAACGGGAGCAGTACTTC. Translation: CASSTKGLAPKREQYF. The rearrangement joins TRBV28 to TRBJ2-7; 10 nucleotides line up with TRBD2. The V gene's germline CDR1 is MDHEN and CDR2 SYDVKM. The CDR3 totals 16 residues. V dropped 6 bases and J dropped 7; count of bases not matched to a gene: 15.

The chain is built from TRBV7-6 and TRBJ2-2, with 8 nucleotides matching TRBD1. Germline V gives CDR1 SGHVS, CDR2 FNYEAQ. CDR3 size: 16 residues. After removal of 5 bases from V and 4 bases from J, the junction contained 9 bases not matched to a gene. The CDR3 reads CASSTLQGTGTGELFF. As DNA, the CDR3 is TGTGCCAGCAGCACCCTTCAAGGGACAGGCACCGGGGAGCTGTTTTTT.

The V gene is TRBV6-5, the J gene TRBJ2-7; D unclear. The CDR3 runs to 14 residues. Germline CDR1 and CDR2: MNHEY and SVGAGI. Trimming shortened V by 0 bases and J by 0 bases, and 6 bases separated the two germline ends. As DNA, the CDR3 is TGTGCCAGCAGTTACTCAAGGCACTCCTACGAGCAGTACTTC. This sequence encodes CASSYSRHSYEQYF.

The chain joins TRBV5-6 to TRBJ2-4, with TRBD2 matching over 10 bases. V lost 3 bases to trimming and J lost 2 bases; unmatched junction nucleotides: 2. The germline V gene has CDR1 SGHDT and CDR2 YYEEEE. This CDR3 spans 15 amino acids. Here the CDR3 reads CASSSSGRTKNIQYF. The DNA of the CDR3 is TGTGCCAGCAGCTCTAGCGGGAGAACCAAAAACATTCAGTACTTC.

The DNA of the CDR3 is TGCGCCAGCAGCGGGAGGACTAGCGGGAGGTTGGGAGATACGCAGTATTTT. It encodes CASSGRTSGRLGDTQYF. The chain is built from TRBV5-1 and TRBJ2-3; 14 bases map to TRBD2. J was trimmed by 5 bases and V by 4 bases; bases with no gene match: 9. The germline V gene encodes CDR1 SGHRS and CDR2 YFSETQ. This CDR3 contains 17 residues.

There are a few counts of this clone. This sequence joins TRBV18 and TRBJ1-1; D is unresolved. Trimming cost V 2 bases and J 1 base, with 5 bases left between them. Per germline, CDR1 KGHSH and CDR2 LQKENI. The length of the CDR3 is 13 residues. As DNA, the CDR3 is TGTGCCAGCTCACCAGACCAGAACACTGAAGCTTTCTTT. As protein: CASSPDQNTEAFF.

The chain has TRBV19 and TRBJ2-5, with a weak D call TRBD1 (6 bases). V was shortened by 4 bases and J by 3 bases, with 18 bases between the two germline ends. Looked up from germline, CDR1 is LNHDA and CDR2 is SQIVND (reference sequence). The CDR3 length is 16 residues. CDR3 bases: TGTGCCAGTAGTACAGGGGCCCGGACTGGCGAAGAGACCCAGTACTTC. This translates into CASSTGARTGEETQYF.

The CDR3 DNA sequence: TGTGCCAGCAGCCACGAGGGTGGGGGCGCTGAAGCTTTCTTT. Encoded protein: CASSHEGGGAEAFF. This rearrangement joins TRBV7-9 to TRBJ1-1; tentative D call: TRBD1 (6 bases). Germline-derived CDR1 and CDR2 are SEHNR and FQNEAQ (reference sequence). The CDR3 covers 14 residues. The ends were cut back, 5 bases at V and 6 bases at J, with 16 bases in the middle.

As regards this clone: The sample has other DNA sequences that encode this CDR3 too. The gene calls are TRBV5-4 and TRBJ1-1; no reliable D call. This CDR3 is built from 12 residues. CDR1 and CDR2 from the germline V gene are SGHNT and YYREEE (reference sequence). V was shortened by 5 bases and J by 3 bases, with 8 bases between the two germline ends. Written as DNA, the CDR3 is TGTGCCAGCAGTTCACGATACACTGAAGCTTTCTTT. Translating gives CASSSRYTEAFF.

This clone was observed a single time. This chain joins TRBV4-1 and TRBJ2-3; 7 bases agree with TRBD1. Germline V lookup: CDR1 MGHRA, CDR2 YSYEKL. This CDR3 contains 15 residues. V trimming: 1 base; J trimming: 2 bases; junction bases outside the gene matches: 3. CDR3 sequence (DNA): TGCGCCAGCAGCCAAGGACAGGGATTCACAGATACGCAGTATTTT. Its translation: CASSQGQGFTDTQYF.

CDR3 nucleotide sequence: TGCGCCAGCAGCTTGTATACAGGGGTGGAGTTGCTTGTCTACACCTTC. Its translation: CASSLYTGVELLVYTF. The chain couples TRBV5-1 to TRBJ1-2; 7 bases match TRBD1. V dropped 1 base and J dropped 10; count of bases not matched to a gene: 16. Germline lookup yields CDR1 SGHRS and CDR2 YFSETQ. CDR3 length: 16 residues. The full variable domain, in which reference TRBV5-1 and TRBJ1-2 provide the parts outside the CDR3, is KAGVTQTPRYLIKTRGQQVTLSCSPISGHRSVSWYQQTPGQGLQFLFEYFSETQRNKGNFPGRFSGRQFSNSRSEMNVSTLELGDSALYLCASSLYTGVELLVYTFGSGTRLTVV.

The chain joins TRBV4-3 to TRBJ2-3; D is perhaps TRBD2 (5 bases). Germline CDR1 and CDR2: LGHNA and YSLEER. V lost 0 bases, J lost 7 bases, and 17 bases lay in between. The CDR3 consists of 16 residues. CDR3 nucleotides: TGCGCCAGCAGCCAAGAACTTCAGGCGGGTGGGAATACGCAGTATTTT. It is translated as CASSQELQAGGNTQYF.

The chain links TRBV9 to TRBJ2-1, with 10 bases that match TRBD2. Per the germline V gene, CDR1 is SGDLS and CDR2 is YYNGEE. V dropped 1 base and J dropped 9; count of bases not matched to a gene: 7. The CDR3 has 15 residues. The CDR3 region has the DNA TGTGCCAGCAGCGTACGGACATCTAGCGGGAGTGAGCAGTTCTTC. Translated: CASSVRTSSGSEQFF.

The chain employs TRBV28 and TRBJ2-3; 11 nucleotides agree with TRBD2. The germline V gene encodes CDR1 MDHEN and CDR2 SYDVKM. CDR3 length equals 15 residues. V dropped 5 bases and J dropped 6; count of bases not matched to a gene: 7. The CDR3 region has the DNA TGTGCCAGCAGTCTTAGCGGGAGGGCTACTGATACGCAGTATTTT. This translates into CASSLSGRATDTQYF.

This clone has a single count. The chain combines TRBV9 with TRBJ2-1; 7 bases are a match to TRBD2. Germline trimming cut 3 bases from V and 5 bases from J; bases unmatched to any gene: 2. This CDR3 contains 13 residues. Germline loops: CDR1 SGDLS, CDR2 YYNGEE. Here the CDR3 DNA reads TGTGCCAGCAGCGGCCGGGGGGACAATGAGCAGTTCTTC. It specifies CASSGRGDNEQFF.